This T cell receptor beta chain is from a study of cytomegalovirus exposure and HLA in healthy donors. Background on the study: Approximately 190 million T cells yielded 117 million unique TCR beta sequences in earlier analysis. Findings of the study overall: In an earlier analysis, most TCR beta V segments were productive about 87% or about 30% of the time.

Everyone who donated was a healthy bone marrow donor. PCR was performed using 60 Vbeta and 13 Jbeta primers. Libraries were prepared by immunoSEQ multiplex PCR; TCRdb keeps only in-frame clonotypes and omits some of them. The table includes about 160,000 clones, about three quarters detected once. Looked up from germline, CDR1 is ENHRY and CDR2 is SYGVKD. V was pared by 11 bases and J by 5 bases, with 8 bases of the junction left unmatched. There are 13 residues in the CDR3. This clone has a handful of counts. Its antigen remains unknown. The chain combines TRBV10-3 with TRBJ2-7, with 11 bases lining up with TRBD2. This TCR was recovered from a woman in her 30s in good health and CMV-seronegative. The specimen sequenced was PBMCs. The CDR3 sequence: CAVRLAGSNEQYF. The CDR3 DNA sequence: TGTGCCGTCCGACTAGCGGGAAGTAACGAGCAGTACTTC.